Listed here is a single T cell receptor (beta chain). The same CDR3 is also encoded by other DNA sequences in this sample. This sample is part of a study of blood T cell repertoires in COVID-19. The V end lost 3 bases, the J end lost 7 bases, and 10 bases lay between the germline ends. This CDR3 has 14 residues. The germline V gene encodes CDR1 LNHDA and CDR2 SQIVND (reference sequence). Sequencing used immunoSEQ multiplex PCR; TCRdb keeps in-frame clones, though not all of them. Of about 230,000 clones in the sample, 75% to 85% were seen once. The clonotype comes from an elderly woman with COVID-19, enrolled during active disease. What was sequenced was peripheral blood. The V call is TRBV19, the J call TRBJ1-6, with D possibly TRBD1 on 6 matching bases. The CDR3 loop is CASSITGTNSPLHF. The CDR3 DNA follows: TGTGCCAGTAGTATTACAGGGACCAATTCACCCCTCCACTTT.